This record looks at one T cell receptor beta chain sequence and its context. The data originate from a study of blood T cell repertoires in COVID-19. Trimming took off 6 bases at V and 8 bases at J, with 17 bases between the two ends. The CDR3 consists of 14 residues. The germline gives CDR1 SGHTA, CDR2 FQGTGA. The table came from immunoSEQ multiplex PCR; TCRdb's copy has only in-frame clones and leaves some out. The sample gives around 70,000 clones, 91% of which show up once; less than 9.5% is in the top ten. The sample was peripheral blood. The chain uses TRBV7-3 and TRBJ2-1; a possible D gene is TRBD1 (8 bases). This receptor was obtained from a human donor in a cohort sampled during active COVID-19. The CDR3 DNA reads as TGTGCCAGCAGTTCAGGGGGCGGGGGCCATGAGCAGTTCTTC. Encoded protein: CASSSGGGGHEQFF.